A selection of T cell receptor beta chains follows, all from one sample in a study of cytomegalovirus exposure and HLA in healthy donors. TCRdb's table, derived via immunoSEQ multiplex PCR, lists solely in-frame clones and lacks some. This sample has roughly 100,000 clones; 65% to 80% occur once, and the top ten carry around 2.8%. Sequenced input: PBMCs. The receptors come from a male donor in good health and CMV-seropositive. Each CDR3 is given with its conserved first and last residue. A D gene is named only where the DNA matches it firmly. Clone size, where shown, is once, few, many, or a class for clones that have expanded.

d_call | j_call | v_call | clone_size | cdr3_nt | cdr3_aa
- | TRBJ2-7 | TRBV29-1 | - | TGCAGCGTTGATTCCGGCGGCTACGAGCAGTACTTC | CSVDSGGYEQYF
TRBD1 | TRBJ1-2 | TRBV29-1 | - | TGCAGCGGGGGACAGGGCGGCGGCTACACCTTC | CSGGQGGGYTF
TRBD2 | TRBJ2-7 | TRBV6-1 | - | TGTGCCAGCAGAATAGCGGGGAGTGGCTACGAGCAGTACTTC | CASRIAGSGYEQYF
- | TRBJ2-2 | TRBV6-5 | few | TGTGCCAGCAAGAGGCGTAGGAACACCGGGGAGCTGTTTTTT | CASKRRRNTGELFF
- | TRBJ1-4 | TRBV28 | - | TGTGCCAGCAGTTTAAGAAGGGGGAATGGTGAAAAACTGTTTTTT | CASSLRRGNGEKLFF
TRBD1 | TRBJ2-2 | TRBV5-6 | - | TGTGCCAGCAGTGTACAGGGGCTGAACACCGGGGAGCTGTTTTTT | CASSVQGLNTGELFF
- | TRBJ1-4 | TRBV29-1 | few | TGCAGCGTTCGGTCCACAACTAATGAAAAACTGTTTTTT | CSVRSTTNEKLFF
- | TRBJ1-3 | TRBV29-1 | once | TGCAGCGTTCCTGCGTCTGGAAACACCATATATTTT | CSVPASGNTIYF
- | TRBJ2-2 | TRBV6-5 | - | TGTGCCAGCAGTTACTCTCTCCCCGGGGAGCTGTTTTTT | CASSYSLPGELFF
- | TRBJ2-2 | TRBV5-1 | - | TGCGCCAGCAGCTTGGAGGCTAGACCCGGGAACACCGGGGAGCTGTTTTTT | CASSLEARPGNTGELFF
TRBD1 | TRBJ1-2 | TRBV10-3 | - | TGTGCCATCAATGACAGGGACTTCTATGGCTACACCTTC | CAINDRDFYGYTF
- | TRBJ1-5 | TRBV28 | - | TGTGCCAGCAGTTTAGTTGGAGCAGTCCATCAGCCCCAGCATTTT | CASSLVGAVHQPQHF
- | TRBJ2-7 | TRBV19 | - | TGTGCCAGTAGTTCTGACAGAGACTACGAGCAGTACTTC | CASSSDRDYEQYF
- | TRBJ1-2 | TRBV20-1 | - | TGCAGCGGGGGGGATAACTATGGCTACACCTTC | CSGGDNYGYTF
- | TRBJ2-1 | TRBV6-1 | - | TGTGCCAGCAGTGATAAGTGGAGCGGTGAGCAGTTCTTC | CASSDKWSGEQFF
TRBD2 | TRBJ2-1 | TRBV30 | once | TGTGCCTTCAAGCGGGAGTTGCCTGAGCAGTTCTTC | CAFKRELPEQFF
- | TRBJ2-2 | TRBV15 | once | TGTGCCACCCGGGTAGGGGGGAACACCGGGGAGCTGTTTTTT | CATRVGGNTGELFF
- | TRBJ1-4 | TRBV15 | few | TGTGCCACCAGCAGGGGCCGGAGGAATGAAAAACTGTTTTTT | CATSRGRRNEKLFF
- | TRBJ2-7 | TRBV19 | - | TGTGCCAGTGGCGACGCGGGGAGCTGGGTCGAGCAGTACTTC | CASGDAGSWVEQYF
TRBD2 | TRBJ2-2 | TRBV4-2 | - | TGTGCCAGCAGCCAAGAGGCTAGCGGGAGGGGTTCGGGTACCGGGGAGCTGTTTTTT | CASSQEASGRGSGTGELFF
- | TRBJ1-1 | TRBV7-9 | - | TGTGCCAGCAGCCGCCAGGAGGGGAAAGCTTTCTTT | CASSRQEGKAFF
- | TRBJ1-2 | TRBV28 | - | TGTGCCAGCAGTTCGCGTCGTGGCTACACCTTC | CASSSRRGYTF
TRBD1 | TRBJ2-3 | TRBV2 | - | TGTGCCATCCTTAACCCGGACAGGGGCACAGATACGCAGTATTTT | CAILNPDRGTDTQYF
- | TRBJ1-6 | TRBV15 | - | TGTGCCACCAGCAGAGACAGGGGTAATTCACCCCTCCACTTT | CATSRDRGNSPLHF
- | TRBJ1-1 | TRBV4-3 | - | TGCGCCAGCAGCCAAGATCACCTCCTGACAGTGAACACTGAAGCTTTCTTT | CASSQDHLLTVNTEAFF
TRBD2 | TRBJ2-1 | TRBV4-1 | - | TGCGCCAGCAGCCAGAGAATAGCGGGAGGGCCTTCCTACAATGAGCAGTTCTTC | CASSQRIAGGPSYNEQFF
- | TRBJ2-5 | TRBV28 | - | TGTGCCAGCAGTTCGCGGGAGACCCAGTACTTC | CASSSRETQYF
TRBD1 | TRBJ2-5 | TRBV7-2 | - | TGTGCCAGCAGCTTAGAGGGCAGGGGGCATGAGACCCAGTACTTC | CASSLEGRGHETQYF
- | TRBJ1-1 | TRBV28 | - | TGTGCCAGCAGTTTATACGGCAGGGCCAACACTGAAGCTTTCTTT | CASSLYGRANTEAFF
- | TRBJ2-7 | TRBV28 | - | TGTGCCAGCAGTAGGCGGGGAGCCTACGAGCAGTACTTC | CASSRRGAYEQYF
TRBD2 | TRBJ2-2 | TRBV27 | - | TGTGCCAGCATGACGGGACTAGCGGGACCGACCGGGGAGCTGTTTTTT | CASMTGLAGPTGELFF
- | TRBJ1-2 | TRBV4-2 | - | TGTGCCAGCAGCCTTCCCGGGACACCCTATGGCTACACCTTC | CASSLPGTPYGYTF
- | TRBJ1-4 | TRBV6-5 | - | TGTGCCTCTAGGATGACAACTAATGAAAAACTGTTTTTT | CASRMTTNEKLFF
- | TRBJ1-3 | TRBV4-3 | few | TGCGCCAGCAGCCCCGACAGGAGCTCTGGAAACACCATATATTTT | CASSPDRSSGNTIYF
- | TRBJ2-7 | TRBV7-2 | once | TGTGCCAGCAGCTTAGACTCCCCCGAGCAGTACTTC | CASSLDSPEQYF
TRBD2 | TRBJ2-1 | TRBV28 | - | TGTGCCAGCAGTTTATCCATGGCCATCCTAGCGGGGGGAGGGGATGAGCAGTTCTTC | CASSLSMAILAGGGDEQFF
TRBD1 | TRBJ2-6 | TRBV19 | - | TGTGCCAGCGTTGGGACAGAGGGGTACTCTGGGGCCAACGTCCTGACTTTC | CASVGTEGYSGANVLTF